These T cell receptor beta chains were read from a single sample in a study of CD8 T cells in Susac syndrome. MiXCR, applied by TCRdb to the immunoSEQ multiplex PCR reads, yields one record per CDR3 protein. The sample consists of under 300,000 distinct CDR3 sequences, roughly 95% of them appearing once. Sequencing used CD4+ T cells from PBMCs. These receptors were taken from a human donor with Susac syndrome. Both conserved end residues are part of each CDR3. The D gene is left open where the match is weak. Size tells how often a clone was seen (once, few, many) or the class of an expanded clone, and some rows leave it out.

>NA|TRBD2|TRBV10-3|TRBJ2-4
TGTGCCGCGGGAGGGCTTCGCGGCATTCAGTACTTC
CAAGGLRGIQYF
>NA|NA|TRBV28|TRBJ2-7
TGTGCCAGCACTAGAGTTGGAGGGCTCGAGCAGTACTTC
CASTRVGGLEQYF
>NA|NA|TRBV24-1|TRBJ1-5
TGTGCCACCAGTGATTCCCAGGGAACCAATCAGCCCCAGCATTTT
CATSDSQGTNQPQHF
>NA|NA|TRBV20-1|TRBJ1-1
TGCAGTGCTAGTCTTACGAACACTGAAGCTTTCTTT
CSASLTNTEAFF
>NA|NA|TRBV7-9|TRBJ1-1
TGTGCCAGCTCGCAGAACACTGAAGCTTTCTTT
CASSQNTEAFF
>NA|NA|TRBV10-3|TRBJ1-1
TGTGCCATCAGAACCGGGACAAACACTGAAGCTTTCTTT
CAIRTGTNTEAFF
>NA|TRBD2|TRBV20-1|TRBJ2-1
TGCAGTGCTAGAGCTCTAGCGGGAGTTGACAATGAGCAGTTCTTC
CSARALAGVDNEQFF
>NA|TRBD1|TRBV29-1|TRBJ1-1
TGCAGCGTTAAGGACAGGAGGAACACTGAAGCTTTCTTT
CSVKDRRNTEAFF
>NA|NA|TRBV7-2|TRBJ2-7
TGTGCCAGCAGCGAAGGGGGGAGCGTTCCCGAGCAGTACTTC
CASSEGGSVPEQYF
>NA|NA|TRBV12-3/TRBV12-4|TRBJ2-2
TGTGCCAGCAGTCCACACAGGGTCAGCGGGGAGCTGTTTTTT
CASSPHRVSGELFF
>once|NA|TRBV30|TRBJ2-5
TGTGCCTGGAGAGGTAGCCCCATCGGAGAGACCCAGTACTTC
CAWRGSPIGETQYF
>NA|NA|TRBV29-1|TRBJ2-5
TGCAGCGTTGAAAAACAGGTCCAGGGGGAGACCCAGTACTTC
CSVEKQVQGETQYF
>NA|TRBD1|TRBV3-1|TRBJ1-1
TGTGCCAGCAGCCCTCGGACAGGGGGCGTCACTGAAGCTTTCTTT
CASSPRTGGVTEAFF
>NA|TRBD1|TRBV7-2|TRBJ2-1
TGTGCCAGCATGAGGACAGGGATGAACAATGAGCAGTTCTTC
CASMRTGMNNEQFF
>NA|NA|TRBV24-1|TRBJ1-5
TGTGCCACGGGTGACGGGGGGTCCAATCAGCCCCAGCATTTT
CATGDGGSNQPQHF
>NA|NA|TRBV12-3/TRBV12-4|TRBJ2-5
TGTGCCAGCAGTTTAGGAGGGTTTGGGGAGACCCAGTACTTC
CASSLGGFGETQYF
>NA|TRBD2|TRBV15|TRBJ2-3
TGTGCCACCAGCAGAGATCACCGGCGGGAGGAGGGCACAGATACGCAGTATTTT
CATSRDHRREEGTDTQYF
>NA|NA|TRBV6-4|TRBJ2-3
TGTGCCAGCAGTGTACAGGGCGCAGATACGCAGTATTTT
CASSVQGADTQYF
>NA|NA|TRBV5-1|TRBJ2-3
TGCGCCAGCGGTGTCATTTCAGATACGCAGTATTTT
CASGVISDTQYF
>once|NA|TRBV28|TRBJ1-5
TGTGCCAGCAGTTTCGCCCGGGACGAGCATTTT
CASSFARDEHF
>NA|TRBD2|TRBV2|TRBJ2-3
TGTGCCAGCAGCCTTGGGACTAGCGGGAGGGCCGCAGATACGCAGTATTTT
CASSLGTSGRAADTQYF
>NA|TRBD2|TRBV20-1|TRBJ2-7
TGCAGTGCTAGAGATGGGGGCGGGAGGGACGAGCAGTACTTC
CSARDGGGRDEQYF